One sample yielded the 30 T cell receptor beta chains listed below, sequenced in a study of cytomegalovirus exposure and HLA in healthy donors. The PCR employed 60 Vbeta primers together with 13 Jbeta primers. TCRdb's copy holds only in-frame clones and misses some; the assay was immunoSEQ multiplex PCR. In the table there are around 91,000 clones, roughly 73% of which are singletons. The specimen was PBMCs. These receptors were collected from a male donor in good health and CMV-seropositive.

The V and J genes are TRBV18 and TRBJ1-1; 8 bases map to TRBD1. Germline CDR1 and CDR2: KGHSH and LQKENI. The CDR3 sequence is 13 residues long. J lost 1 base, V lost 8 bases, and 3 bases had no gene match. The CDR3 bases are TGTGCCAGCCAGGGGGCCGGGAACACTGAAGCTTTCTTT. Translating gives CASQGAGNTEAFF.

The chain links TRBV6-1 to TRBJ2-7, with D unresolved. This CDR3 region has 16 residues. CDR1 is MNHNS and CDR2 is SASEGT in the germline V gene. V lost 0 bases, J lost 2 bases, and 14 bases lay in between. CDR3 DNA: TGTGCCAGCAGTGAAGCGTTGGCAGGTCCTACCTACGAGCAGTACTTC. It is translated as CASSEALAGPTYEQYF.

The V call is TRBV6-5, the J call TRBJ2-7; a possible D gene is TRBD2 (5 bases). Trimming took 10 bases from V and 9 from J, leaving 25 bases between them. CDR1 and CDR2 (germline): MNHEY, SVGAGI. The CDR3 sequence is 14 residues long. The CDR3 loop reads CATSLGPGSSWQYF. The CDR3 region has the DNA TGTGCCACTTCTCTTGGGCCGGGGTCCTCGTGGCAGTACTTC.

V gene TRBV6-5 combines with J gene TRBJ2-7; D might be TRBD2 (6 bases). The CDR3 covers 15 residues. V shed 9 bases and J shed 3 bases, with 21 bases lying between them. Germline assignment: CDR1 MNHEY and CDR2 SVGAGI. CDR3 coding DNA: TGTGCCAGTGCGTCCCCACAGCGGAGGGACTACGAGCAGTACTTC. Translating gives CASASPQRRDYEQYF.

J is TRBJ1-2 and V is TRBV28; D gene unclear. This CDR3 is 12 amino acids long. V was shortened by 6 bases and J by 1 base, with 6 bases between the two germline ends. The V gene's germline CDR1 is MDHEN and CDR2 SYDVKM. CDR3 protein: CASRGSNYGYTF. Written as DNA, the CDR3 is TGTGCCAGCAGGGGGAGTAACTATGGCTACACCTTC.

In this sample, this clone turned up once. The chain couples TRBV2 to TRBJ1-5; possibly TRBD1 for D (6 bases). The CDR3 extends over 15 amino acids. V shed 7 bases and J shed 2 bases, with 15 bases lying between them. The germline V gene has CDR1 SNHLY and CDR2 FYNNEI. This CDR3 is CASMGAAGGNQPQHF. CDR3 DNA sequence: TGTGCCAGCATGGGGGCGGCAGGGGGCAATCAGCCCCAGCATTTT.

This chain connects TRBV1 to TRBJ2-1; TRBD2, the D gene given by the table, was not confirmed from the DNA. TRBV1 constitutes a pseudogene. CDR3 length equals 13 residues. This CDR3 is CTSRLAGYNEQFF. The CDR3 DNA reads as TGCACCAGCAGACTAGCGGGCTACAATGAGCAGTTCTTC.

The rearrangement joins TRBV27 to TRBJ2-3; 7 bases fit TRBD2. With V trimmed by 3 bases and J by 0 bases, 12 bases remained unmatched. The CDR3 consists of 18 residues. Germline CDR1 MNHEY, CDR2 SMNVEV (reference sequence). CDR3 bases: TGTGCCAGCAGTTTTTCTAGCGGACTACCAACTAGCACAGATACGCAGTATTTT. It yields the protein CASSFSSGLPTSTDTQYF.

The chain has TRBV6-6 and TRBJ1-2; D possibly corresponds to TRBD1 (6 bases). Trimming took 6 bases from V and 0 from J, leaving 11 bases between them. Germline loops: CDR1 MNHNY, CDR2 SVGAGI (reference sequence). The CDR3 has 14 residues. Written as DNA, the CDR3 is TGTGCCAGCAGGGACAGCCTCGCTAACTATGGCTACACCTTC. This codes for CASRDSLANYGYTF.

The chain carries TRBV7-8 and TRBJ1-4; TRBD1 agrees at 8 bases. The V gene end was trimmed by 5 bases and the J gene end by 7 bases; junction bases not matched to a gene: 9. CDR1 SGHVS and CDR2 FQNEAQ come from the germline V gene. The CDR3 sequence is 15 residues long. In DNA form, the CDR3 reads TGTGCCAGCAGCGCTTACCGGGACAGGTTTGAAAAACTGTTTTTT. This gives the protein CASSAYRDRFEKLFF.

The V gene is TRBV10-3, the J gene TRBJ2-3, with D possibly matching TRBD1 (6 bases). This CDR3 has 13 residues. Germline V gene lookup returns CDR1 ENHRY and CDR2 SYGVKD. V dropped 11 bases and J dropped 1 base, with 13 bases sitting between them. CDR3 region: CAAQGSGTDTQYF. The CDR3 bases are TGTGCCGCACAGGGATCGGGCACAGATACGCAGTATTTT.

V gene TRBV6-5 combines with J gene TRBJ2-3; maybe TRBD1 (6 bases). The CDR3 is 15 amino acids. The V and J ends lost 6 bases and 2 bases respectively, with 15 bases between them. Germline V gene lookup returns CDR1 MNHEY and CDR2 SVGAGI. The CDR3, as DNA: TGTGCCAGCAGGCGGACAGCCTCTTCCACAGATACGCAGTATTTT. Its translation: CASRRTASSTDTQYF.

Comments on this clone: Sequence at one end of the junction differs from germline and may be a read error. CDR3 in DNA: TGTGCCAGCAGCGAAGACAGGGCCTTCTATAATTCACCCCTCCACTTT. Its translation: CASSEDRAFYNSPLHF. The J gene is TRBJ1-6, the V gene TRBV2; TRBD1 agrees at 7 bases. This CDR3 is 16 amino acids long. Germline CDR1 is SNHLY and CDR2 is FYNNEI.

This chain connects TRBV29-1 to TRBJ2-1, with D unclear. The CDR3 extends over 12 amino acids. V dropped 5 bases and J dropped 13 bases, with 18 bases sitting between them. Germline V gives CDR1 SQVTM, CDR2 ANQGSEA. CDR3 bases: TGCAGCGTTCGGTCAAGTTTTGGTCCTCAGTTCTTC. Protein: CSVRSSFGPQFF.

The rearrangement links TRBV11-2 to TRBJ2-3; a possible D gene is TRBD1 (6 bases). V was pared by 5 bases and J by 2 bases, with 14 bases between. The CDR3 loop spans 15 amino acids. CDR1 and CDR2 from the germline V gene are SGHAT and FQNNGV. Written as DNA, the CDR3 is TGTGCCAGCAGCCCCTACAGGGCTTTCACAGATACGCAGTATTTT. Translating it yields CASSPYRAFTDTQYF. The full variable domain, its missing parts supplied by reference TRBV11-2 and TRBJ2-3, is EAGVAQSPRYKIIEKRQSVAFWCNPISGHATLYWYQQILGQGPKLLIQFQNNGVVDDSQLPKDRFSAERLKGVDSTLKIQPAKLEDSAVYLCASSPYRAFTDTQYFGPGTRLTVL.

This chain joins TRBV4-1 and TRBJ2-2, with D possibly being TRBD1 (5 bases). Germline V gene sequence: CDR1 MGHRA, CDR2 YSYEKL. The CDR3 runs 15 residues. V was cut by 4 bases and J by 3 bases, with 12 bases left in between. DNA of the CDR3: TGCGCCAGCAGCCCCAGGCAGGGCGACACCGGGGAGCTGTTTTTT. Protein product: CASSPRQGDTGELFF.

The chain carries TRBV27 and TRBJ2-3; 8 bases align to TRBD2. The J segment lost 0 bases and the V segment lost 6 bases, leaving 5 bases of the junction unmatched. Germline V gene sequence: CDR1 MNHEY, CDR2 SMNVEV (reference sequence). This CDR3 region has 15 residues. The DNA for the CDR3 is TGTGCCAGCAGCACTAGCGGTCATAGCACAGATACGCAGTATTTT. Translating it yields CASSTSGHSTDTQYF.

V usage is TRBV7-2 and J usage is TRBJ2-3, with D possibly TRBD2 on 5 matching bases. V was clipped by 1 base and J by 0 bases, with 11 bases between them. The CDR3 consists of 16 residues. Looked up from germline, CDR1 is SGHTA and CDR2 is FQGNSA. As DNA, the CDR3 is TGTGCCAGCAGCTTAGGGAGCGGAGCTAGCACAGATACGCAGTATTTT. As protein: CASSLGSGASTDTQYF.

The chain carries TRBV21-1 and TRBJ1-5; the table names TRBD1, a call not compared with the DNA. TRBV21-1 is deemed a pseudogene. CDR3 size: 13 residues. The CDR3 is CASWDRGHRPQHF. CDR3 in DNA: TGTGCCAGTTGGGACAGGGGGCATCGGCCCCAGCATTTT.

The rearrangement joins TRBV27 to TRBJ1-1; D not resolved. This CDR3 is built from 13 residues. V was shortened by 0 bases and J by 7 bases, with 9 bases between the two germline ends. Germline V gene lookup returns CDR1 MNHEY and CDR2 SMNVEV (reference sequence). CDR3 DNA: TGTGCCAGCAGTTTATCTCGGCGGAGTGAAGCTTTCTTT. Amino acids: CASSLSRRSEAFF.

This clone was counted a single time. The V and J genes are TRBV10-3 and TRBJ2-7; 8 nucleotides agree with TRBD1. V shed 0 bases, J shed 4 bases, and the junction held 11 bases outside the gene matches. The CDR3 sequence is 17 residues long. From germline, CDR1 is ENHRY and CDR2 SYGVKD. The CDR3 sequence: CAISESMPGTGGYEQYF. The CDR3 nucleotides are TGTGCCATCAGTGAGTCGATGCCCGGGACAGGAGGTTACGAGCAGTACTTC.

This chain links TRBV10-3 with TRBJ2-3; D is unresolved. The germline V gene has CDR1 ENHRY and CDR2 SYGVKD. CDR3 length: 11 amino acids. V dropped 10 bases and J dropped 4 bases, with 9 bases sitting between them. The CDR3 here is CATAVADTQYF. DNA for the CDR3: TGTGCCACCGCCGTAGCAGATACGCAGTATTTT.

As DNA, the CDR3 is TGTGCCAGCAAGGGGACAGGCGGTGAAGCTTTCTTT. Translation gives CASKGTGGEAFF. The chain joins TRBV11-3 to TRBJ1-1; 8 bases are a match to TRBD1. This CDR3 contains 12 residues. V dropped 7 bases and J dropped 7; count of bases not matched to a gene: 5. Germline values: CDR1 SGHNT, CDR2 YENEEA.

V and J are TRBV6-1 and TRBJ2-2, with 7 bases aligning to TRBD1. Trimming cost V 4 bases and J 3 bases; bases outside gene matches: 5. The CDR3 totals 15 residues. The germline V gene has CDR1 MNHNS and CDR2 SASEGT. The CDR3 sequence is CASSVVGTDTGELFF. In nucleotides, the CDR3 is TGTGCCAGCAGTGTCGTGGGGACAGACACCGGGGAGCTGTTTTTT.

The chain recombines TRBV5-3 with TRBJ2-7; D is perhaps TRBD1 (5 bases). TRBV5-3 is labeled an ORF, and its function is uncertain. With 2 bases removed from V and 2 bases from J, the gap between germline ends came to 14 bases. The CDR3 is made up of 15 amino acids. The CDR3 is CARSFKGRAPYEQYF. CDR3 bases: TGTGCCAGAAGCTTCAAAGGCAGGGCTCCCTACGAGCAGTACTTC.

The CDR3 DNA follows: TGTGCCACCGCCCGGGACAGGGACCAGCCCCAGCATTTT. This encodes CATARDRDQPQHF. V usage is TRBV6-5 and J usage is TRBJ1-5; TRBD1 matches 9 bases. V trimming: 10 bases; J trimming: 7 bases; junction bases outside the gene matches: 8. The CDR3 consists of 13 residues. Germline V lookup: CDR1 MNHEY, CDR2 SVGAGI.

This clone was counted between two and nine times. The chain links TRBV5-1 to TRBJ2-3, with 14 bases aligning to TRBD2. CDR1 SGHRS and CDR2 YFSETQ come from the germline V gene. V trimming: 4 bases; J trimming: 5 bases; junction bases outside the gene matches: 6. The CDR3 sequence is 16 residues long. DNA for the CDR3: TGCGCCAGCAGCGTGGGACTAGCGGGAGCCGGAGATACGCAGTATTTT. This codes for CASSVGLAGAGDTQYF.

The rearrangement joins TRBV5-4 to TRBJ1-2, with D possibly being TRBD1 (6 bases). The ends were cut back, 0 bases at V and 4 bases at J, with 10 bases in the middle. Looked up from germline, CDR1 is SGHNT and CDR2 is YYREEE (reference sequence). This CDR3 contains 14 residues. CDR3: CASSLGQDAYGYTF. Here the CDR3 DNA reads TGTGCCAGCAGCTTGGGACAGGATGCCTATGGCTACACCTTC.

The chain carries TRBV4-2 and TRBJ1-1; D is unresolved. The CDR3 length is 21 residues. V was pared by 2 bases and J by 1 base, with 29 bases between. Germline assignment: CDR1 LGHNA and CDR2 YNFKEQ. CDR3 region: CASSQTPSTPGIRSQNTEAFF. The CDR3 DNA follows: TGTGCCAGCAGCCAAACCCCCTCCACACCCGGGATACGTAGCCAGAACACTGAAGCTTTCTTT.

Remarks on this clone: One end of the junction varies from germline; a read error may be responsible. The chain links TRBV20-1 to TRBJ1-1; D not certain. Looked up from germline, CDR1 is DFQATT and CDR2 is SNEGSKA (reference sequence). The CDR3 contains 8 residues. CDR3 in DNA: TGCAGTGCTCCTCCCCGGGGTTTT. This encodes CSAPPRGF.